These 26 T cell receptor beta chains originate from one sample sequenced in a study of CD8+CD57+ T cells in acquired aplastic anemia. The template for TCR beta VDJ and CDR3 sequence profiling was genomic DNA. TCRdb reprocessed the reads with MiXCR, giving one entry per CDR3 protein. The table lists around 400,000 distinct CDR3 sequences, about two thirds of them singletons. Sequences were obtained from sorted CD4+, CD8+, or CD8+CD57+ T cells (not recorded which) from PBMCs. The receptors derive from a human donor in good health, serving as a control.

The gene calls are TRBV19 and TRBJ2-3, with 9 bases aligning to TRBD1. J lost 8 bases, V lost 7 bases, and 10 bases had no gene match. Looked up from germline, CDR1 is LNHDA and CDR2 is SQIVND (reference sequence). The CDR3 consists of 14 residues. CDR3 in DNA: TGTGCCAGTACCGAGGACAGGGGTTTGGCTACGCAGTATTTT. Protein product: CASTEDRGLATQYF.

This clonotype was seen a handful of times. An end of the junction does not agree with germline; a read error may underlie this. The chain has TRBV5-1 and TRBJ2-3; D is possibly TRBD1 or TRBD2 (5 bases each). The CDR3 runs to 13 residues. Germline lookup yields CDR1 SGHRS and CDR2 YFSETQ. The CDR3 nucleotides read TGCGCCGGCAGCTGGGGGAGCACAGGTACGCAGTATTTT. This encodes CAGSWGSTGTQYF. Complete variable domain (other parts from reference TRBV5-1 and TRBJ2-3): KAGVTQTPRYLIKTRGQQVTLSCSPISGHRSVSWYQQTPGQGLQFLFEYFSETQRNKGNFPGRFSGRQFSNSRSEMNVSTLELGDSALYLCAGSWGSTGTQYFGPGTRLTVL.

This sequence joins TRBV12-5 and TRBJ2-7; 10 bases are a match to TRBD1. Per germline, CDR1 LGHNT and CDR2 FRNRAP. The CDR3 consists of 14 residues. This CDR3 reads CASRGQGNMYEQYF. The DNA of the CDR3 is TGTGCCAGCAGGGGACAGGGGAACATGTACGAGCAGTACTTC.

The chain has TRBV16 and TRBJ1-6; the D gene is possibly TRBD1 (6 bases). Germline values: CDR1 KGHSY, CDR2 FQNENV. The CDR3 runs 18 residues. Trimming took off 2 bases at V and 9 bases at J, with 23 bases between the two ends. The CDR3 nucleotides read TGTGCCAGCAGCCAAATTTGGGCACAGGGTCCCAATTCTTCACCCCTCCACTTT. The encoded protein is CASSQIWAQGPNSSPLHF.

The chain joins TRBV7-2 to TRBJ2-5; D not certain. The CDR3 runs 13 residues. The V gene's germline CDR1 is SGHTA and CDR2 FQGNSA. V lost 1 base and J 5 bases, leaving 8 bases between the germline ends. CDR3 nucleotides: TGTGCCAGCAGCTTAGGACAAGACGAGACCCAGTACTTC. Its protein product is CASSLGQDETQYF.

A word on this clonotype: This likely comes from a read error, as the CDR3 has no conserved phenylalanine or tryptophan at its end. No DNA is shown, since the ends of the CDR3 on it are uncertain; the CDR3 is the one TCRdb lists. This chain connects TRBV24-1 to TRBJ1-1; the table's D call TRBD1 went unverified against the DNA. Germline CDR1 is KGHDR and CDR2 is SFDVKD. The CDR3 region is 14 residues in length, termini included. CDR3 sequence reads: CATRGANTGQQVFG.

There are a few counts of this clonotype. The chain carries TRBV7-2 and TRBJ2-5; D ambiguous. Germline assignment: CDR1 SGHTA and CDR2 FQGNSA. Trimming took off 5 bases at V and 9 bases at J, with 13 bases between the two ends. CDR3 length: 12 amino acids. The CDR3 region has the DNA TGTGCCAGCAGCACCCGGGCCCAGGCCCAGTACTTC. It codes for CASSTRAQAQYF.

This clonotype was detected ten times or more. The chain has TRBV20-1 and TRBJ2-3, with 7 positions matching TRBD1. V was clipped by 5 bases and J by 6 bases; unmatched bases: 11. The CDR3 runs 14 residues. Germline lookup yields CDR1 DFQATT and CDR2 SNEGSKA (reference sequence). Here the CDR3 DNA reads TGCAGTGCTGGGGACAGCGGAGGTTTGGATACGCAGTATTTT. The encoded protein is CSAGDSGGLDTQYF.

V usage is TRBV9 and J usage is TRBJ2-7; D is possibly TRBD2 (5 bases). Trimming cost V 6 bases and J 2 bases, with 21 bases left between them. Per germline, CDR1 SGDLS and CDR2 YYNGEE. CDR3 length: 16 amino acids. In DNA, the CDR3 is TGTGCCAGCACACAAGCTAGCCCACACCCCACCTACGAGCAGTACTTC. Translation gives CASTQASPHPTYEQYF.

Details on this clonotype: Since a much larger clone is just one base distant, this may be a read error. CDR3 DNA sequence: TGTGCCAGCAGTGGGGCACAGGGGGCGAATGAAAACCTGTTTTTT. Protein sequence: CASSGAQGANENLFF. V gene TRBV6-1 combines with J gene TRBJ1-4; 9 bases are a match to TRBD1. The CDR3 loop spans 15 amino acids. Looked up from germline, CDR1 is MNHNS and CDR2 is SASEGT.

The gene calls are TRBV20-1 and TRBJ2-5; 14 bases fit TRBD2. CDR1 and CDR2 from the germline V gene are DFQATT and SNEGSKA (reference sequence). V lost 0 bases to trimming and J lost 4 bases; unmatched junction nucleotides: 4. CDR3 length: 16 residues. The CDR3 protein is CSAREGLAGDRETQYF. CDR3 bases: TGCAGTGCTAGAGAGGGACTAGCGGGGGACCGAGAGACCCAGTACTTC.

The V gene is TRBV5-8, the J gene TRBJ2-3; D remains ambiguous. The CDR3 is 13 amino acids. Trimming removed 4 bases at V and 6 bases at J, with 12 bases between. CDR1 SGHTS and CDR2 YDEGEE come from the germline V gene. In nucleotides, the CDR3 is TGTGCCAGCAGCCAGGCAGAGAGGGATACGCAGTATTTT. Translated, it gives CASSQAERDTQYF. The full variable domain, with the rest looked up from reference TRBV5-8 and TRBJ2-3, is EAGVTQSPTHLIKTRGQQATLRCSPISGHTSVYWYQQALGLGLQFLLWYDEGEERNRGNFPPRFSGRQFPNYSSELNVNALELEDSALYLCASSQAERDTQYFGPGTRLTVL.

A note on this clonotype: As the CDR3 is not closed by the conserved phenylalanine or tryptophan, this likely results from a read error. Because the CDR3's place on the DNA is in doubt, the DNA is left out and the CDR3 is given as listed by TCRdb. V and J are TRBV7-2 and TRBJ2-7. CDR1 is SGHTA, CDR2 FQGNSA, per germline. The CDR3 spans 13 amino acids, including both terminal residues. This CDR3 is CASSLVGPGNTIY.

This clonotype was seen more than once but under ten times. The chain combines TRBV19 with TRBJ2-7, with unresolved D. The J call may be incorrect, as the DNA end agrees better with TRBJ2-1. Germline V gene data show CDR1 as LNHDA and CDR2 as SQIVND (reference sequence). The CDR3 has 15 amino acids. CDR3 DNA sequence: TGTGCCAGTAGGGGTCTTTCGAGCTCCTACAATGAGCAGTTCTTC. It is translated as CASRGLSSSYNEQFF.

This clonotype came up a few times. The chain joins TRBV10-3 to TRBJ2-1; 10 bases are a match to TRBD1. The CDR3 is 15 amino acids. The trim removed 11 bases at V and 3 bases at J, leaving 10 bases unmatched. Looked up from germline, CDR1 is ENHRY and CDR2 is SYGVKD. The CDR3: CASRGGDRGYNEQFF. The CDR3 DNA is TGTGCCTCAAGGGGGGGGGACAGGGGCTACAATGAGCAGTTCTTC.

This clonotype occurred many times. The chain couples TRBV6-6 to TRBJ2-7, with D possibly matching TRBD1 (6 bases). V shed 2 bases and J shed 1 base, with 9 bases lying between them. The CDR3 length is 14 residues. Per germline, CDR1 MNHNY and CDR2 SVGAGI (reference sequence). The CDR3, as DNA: TGTGCCAGCAGTTACAGGACAGTGTCCTACGAGCAGTACTTC. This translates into CASSYRTVSYEQYF.

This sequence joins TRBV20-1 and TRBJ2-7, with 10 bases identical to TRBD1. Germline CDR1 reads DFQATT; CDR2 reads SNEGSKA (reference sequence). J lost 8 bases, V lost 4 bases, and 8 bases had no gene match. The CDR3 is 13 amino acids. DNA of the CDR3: TGCAGTGCTACGACAGGGGGCCAAAACAAGCAGTACTTC. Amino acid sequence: CSATTGGQNKQYF.

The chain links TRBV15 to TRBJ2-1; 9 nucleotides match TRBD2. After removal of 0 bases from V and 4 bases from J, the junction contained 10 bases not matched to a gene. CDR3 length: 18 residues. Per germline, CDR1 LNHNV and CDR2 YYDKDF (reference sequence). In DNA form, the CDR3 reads TGTGCCACCAGCAGAGACCAATCGACTAGCGGAACTTACAATGAGCAGTTCTTC. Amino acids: CATSRDQSTSGTYNEQFF. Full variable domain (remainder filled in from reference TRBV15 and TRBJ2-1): DAMVIQNPRYQVTQFGKPVTLSCSQTLNHNVMYWYQQKSSQAPKLLFHYYDKDFNNEADTPDNFQSRRPNTSFCFLDIRSPGLGDTAMYLCATSRDQSTSGTYNEQFFGPGTRLTVL.

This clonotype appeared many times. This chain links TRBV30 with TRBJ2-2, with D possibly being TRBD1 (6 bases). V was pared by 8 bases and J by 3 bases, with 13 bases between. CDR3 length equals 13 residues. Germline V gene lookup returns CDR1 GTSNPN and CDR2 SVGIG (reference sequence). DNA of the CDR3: TGTGCCGGCACAGGGTTCGACACCGGGGAGCTGTTTTTT. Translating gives CAGTGFDTGELFF. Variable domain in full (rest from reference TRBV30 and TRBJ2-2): SQTIHQWPATLVQPVGSPLSLECTVEGTSNPNLYWYRQAAGRGLQLLFYSVGIGQISSEVPQNLSASRPQDRQFILSSKKLLLSDSGFYLCAGTGFDTGELFFGEGSRLTVL.

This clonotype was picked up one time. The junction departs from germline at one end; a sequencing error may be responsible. The CDR3 DNA sequence: TGTGCCGGCAGGCTACAGGGGGCAGGTGGCTACACCTTC. Its translation: CAGRLQGAGGYTF. This rearrangement joins TRBV12-3 or TRBV12-4 to TRBJ1-2, with 9 bases matching TRBD1. The length of the CDR3 is 13 residues.

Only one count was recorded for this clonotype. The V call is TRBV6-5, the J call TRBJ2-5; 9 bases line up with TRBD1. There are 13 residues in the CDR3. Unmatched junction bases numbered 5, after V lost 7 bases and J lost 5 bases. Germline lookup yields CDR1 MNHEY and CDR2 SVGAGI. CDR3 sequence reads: CASTWDRVETQYF. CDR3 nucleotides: TGTGCCAGCACCTGGGACAGGGTGGAGACCCAGTACTTC.

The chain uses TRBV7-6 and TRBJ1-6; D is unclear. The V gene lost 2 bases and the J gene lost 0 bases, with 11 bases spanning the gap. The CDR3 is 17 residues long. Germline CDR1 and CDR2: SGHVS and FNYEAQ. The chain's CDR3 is CASSLRTASSYNSPLHF. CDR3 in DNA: TGTGCCAGCAGCTTACGGACCGCAAGCTCCTATAATTCACCCCTCCACTTT.

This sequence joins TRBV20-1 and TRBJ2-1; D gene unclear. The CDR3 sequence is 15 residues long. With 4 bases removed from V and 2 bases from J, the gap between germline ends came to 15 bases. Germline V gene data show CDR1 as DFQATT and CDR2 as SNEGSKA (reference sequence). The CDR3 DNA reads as TGCAGTGCTACCCCGTTGTCGGTAGCCTACAATGAGCAGTTCTTC. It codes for CSATPLSVAYNEQFF.

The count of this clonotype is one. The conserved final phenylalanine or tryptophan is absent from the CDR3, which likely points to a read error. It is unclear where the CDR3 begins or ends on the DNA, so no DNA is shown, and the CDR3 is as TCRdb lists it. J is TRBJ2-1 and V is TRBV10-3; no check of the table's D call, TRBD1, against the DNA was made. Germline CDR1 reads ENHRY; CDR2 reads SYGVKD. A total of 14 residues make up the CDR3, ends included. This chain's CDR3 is CAIRGRDRVDEQVS.

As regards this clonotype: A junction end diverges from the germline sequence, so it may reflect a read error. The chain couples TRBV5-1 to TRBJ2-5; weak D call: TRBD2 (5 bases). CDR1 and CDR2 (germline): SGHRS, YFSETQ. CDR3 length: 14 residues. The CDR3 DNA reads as TGCGCCACCAGCGGCGCCCCGATGAGGGAGACCCAGTACTTC. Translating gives CATSGAPMRETQYF.

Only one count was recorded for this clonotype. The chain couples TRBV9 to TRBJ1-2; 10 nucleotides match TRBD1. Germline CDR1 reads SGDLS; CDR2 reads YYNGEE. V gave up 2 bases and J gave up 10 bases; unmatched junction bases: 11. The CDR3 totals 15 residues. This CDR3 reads CASSVGTGANYFYTF. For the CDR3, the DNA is TGTGCCAGCAGCGTCGGGACAGGGGCTAACTATTTCTACACCTTC. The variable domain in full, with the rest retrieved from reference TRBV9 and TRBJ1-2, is DSGVTQTPKHLITATGQRVTLRCSPRSGDLSVYWYQQSLDQGLQFLIQYYNGEERAKGNILERFSAQQFPDLHSELNLSSLELGDSALYFCASSVGTGANYFYTFGSGTRLTVV.